Reported below is one T cell receptor (beta chain). Its cognate antigen is unknown. The source of the sample is a study of blood T cells in healthy people across ages. Samples each yielded at least 5.5 micrograms of total RNA. Study-wide results and caveats: With age, beta diversity per million T cells declined roughly linearly, significantly by approximately 40. Because donor CMV status was unknown, expanded clonotype changes were possibly confounded.

V lost 2 bases to trimming and J lost 8 bases; unmatched junction nucleotides: 2. The CDR3 covers 12 residues. Germline lookup yields CDR1 SQVTM and CDR2 ANQGSEA. A second roughly 6 to 11 cycle PCR used barcoded and J-beta primers. TCRdb processed the 5' RACE reads anew with MiXCR; each CDR3 protein has one entry. The sample lists 1,500,000 or so distinct CDR3 sequences, around 59% seen once, with 6.5% to 8.5% in the top ten. J is TRBJ2-7 and V is TRBV29-1; 11 bases align to TRBD1. This receptor was taken from a man aged 18 to 30 in good health. The sample comprised blood. In DNA form, the CDR3 reads TGCAGCGTTGAACGGGACAGGGGGAAGCAGTACTTC. It encodes CSVERDRGKQYF.